Below are 25 T cell receptor beta chains sequenced from a single sample in a study of blood T cell repertoires in COVID-19. Data came from immunoSEQ multiplex PCR; TCRdb stores just in-frame clones and leaves some out. The sample yields some 170,000 clones, over 75% seen once. The sequencing sample was made of peripheral blood. The origin of the receptors is a human donor in a cohort sampled during active COVID-19.

V is TRBV7-8 and J is TRBJ2-7; perhaps TRBD1 as D (6 bases). V shed 2 bases and J shed 1 base, with 9 bases lying between them. The CDR3 is 14 amino acids. Germline CDR1 SGHVS, CDR2 FQNEAQ. The CDR3 DNA reads TGTGCCAGCAGCTTAACCCAGGGGTCCTACGAGCAGTACTTC. Protein product: CASSLTQGSYEQYF.

In DNA, the CDR3 is TGCGCCAGCAGCCAAGAGGGGGCCCGGGGCTCCTACAATGAGCAGTTCTTC. Protein: CASSQEGARGSYNEQFF. V is TRBV4-3 and J is TRBJ2-1; weak D call: TRBD1 (6 bases). The CDR3 spans 17 residues. The V end was cut by 0 bases, the J end by 0 bases, with 12 bases between. Germline V gives CDR1 LGHNA, CDR2 YSLEER.

This rearrangement joins TRBV2 to TRBJ1-3, with D perhaps matching TRBD1 (6 bases). V lost 6 bases to trimming and J lost 0 bases, with 18 bases between them. This CDR3 is 17 amino acids long. Germline V gene lookup returns CDR1 SNHLY and CDR2 FYNNEI. The CDR3 coding sequence is TGTGCCAGCAGCTTATTGGGGGCGGATATCTCTGGAAACACCATATATTTT. This sequence encodes CASSLLGADISGNTIYF. Full variable domain (outside the CDR3, taken from reference TRBV2 and TRBJ1-3): EPEVTQTPSHQVTQMGQEVILRCVPISNHLYFYWYRQILGQKVEFLVSFYNNEISEKSEIFDDQFSVERPDGSNFTLKIRSTKLEDSAMYFCASSLLGADISGNTIYFGEGSWLTVV.

The chain joins TRBV5-8 to TRBJ1-1; a possible D gene is TRBD1 (6 bases). V lost 1 base and J 1 base, leaving 14 bases between the germline ends. The CDR3 runs 16 residues. Germline CDR1 SGHTS, CDR2 YDEGEE. CDR3 residues: CASSLLPGQKNTEAFF. Written as DNA, the CDR3 is TGTGCCAGCAGCTTGCTCCCGGGACAAAAGAACACTGAAGCTTTCTTT.

This clone was observed a handful of times. This sequence joins TRBV9 and TRBJ2-5; 7 bases match TRBD1. V lost 3 bases to trimming and J lost 3 bases; unmatched junction nucleotides: 8. Germline V CDR1 and CDR2: SGDLS, YYNGEE. The CDR3 is 15 amino acids. CDR3 sequence: CASSAGLGTEETQYF. The CDR3 coding sequence is TGTGCCAGCAGCGCCGGCCTGGGGACAGAAGAGACCCAGTACTTC.

The chain uses TRBV5-1 and TRBJ1-1; D not certain. Per the germline V gene, CDR1 is SGHRS and CDR2 is YFSETQ. The CDR3 totals 13 residues. Trimming cost V 0 bases and J 3 bases, with 6 bases left between them. The CDR3 reads CASSLGSDTEAFF. In nucleotides, the CDR3 is TGCGCCAGCAGCTTGGGGTCGGACACTGAAGCTTTCTTT.

The rearrangement uses TRBV27 and TRBJ2-7, with D tentatively TRBD2 (7 bases). CDR3 length: 14 residues. Deletions cut 6 bases from V and 7 bases from J, with 19 bases between. Germline V gene lookup returns CDR1 MNHEY and CDR2 SMNVEV (reference sequence). The CDR3 is CASRRIGGAREQYF. The CDR3 DNA reads as TGTGCCAGCAGACGAATAGGGGGGGCCAGGGAGCAGTACTTC.

The chain recombines TRBV10-3 with TRBJ2-3; TRBD2 matches at 10 bases. J was trimmed by 2 bases and V by 6 bases; bases with no gene match: 2. The CDR3 spans 14 residues. Germline V CDR1 and CDR2: ENHRY, SYGVKD. The CDR3 is CAISGLAATDTQYF. The CDR3 DNA reads TGTGCCATCAGCGGACTAGCGGCCACAGATACGCAGTATTTT.

DNA for the CDR3: TGTGCCAGCAGCGTAAGGGGAAGGACCTACAATGAGCAGTTCTTC. Protein product: CASSVRGRTYNEQFF. The chain employs TRBV2 and TRBJ2-1, with a weak D call TRBD1 (5 bases). The CDR3 contains 15 residues. V was clipped by 6 bases and J by 2 bases, with 14 bases between them. CDR1 and CDR2 (germline): SNHLY, FYNNEI.

The V and J genes are TRBV11-3 and TRBJ2-2; D is undetermined. The V end was cut by 8 bases, the J end by 8 bases, with 9 bases between. CDR3 length: 11 residues. Looked up from germline, CDR1 is SGHNT and CDR2 is YENEEA. CDR3 sequence (DNA): TGTGCCAGCGCCTCGAGGGGGGAGCTGTTTTTT. As protein: CASASRGELFF.

The rearrangement links TRBV7-9 to TRBJ2-2; D unclear. The CDR3 extends over 15 amino acids. Trimming shortened V by 4 bases and J by 7 bases, and 16 bases separated the two germline ends. Germline values: CDR1 SEHNR, CDR2 FQNEAQ (reference sequence). The CDR3: CASSSESVLYGELFF. The CDR3 bases are TGTGCCAGCAGCTCGGAAAGCGTTCTATACGGGGAGCTGTTTTTT.

This clone was seen repeatedly, ten times or more. The chain has TRBV5-5 and TRBJ1-1; a weak D match, TRBD1 (5 bases). There are 12 residues in the CDR3. Trimming pared 2 bases from V and 6 bases from J, leaving 8 bases between. The germline V gene encodes CDR1 SGHKS and CDR2 YYEKEE (reference sequence). The CDR3 DNA is TGTGCCAGCAGCTTCACGGGGGCTGAAGCTTTCTTT. Its translation is CASSFTGAEAFF.

The rearrangement uses TRBV9 and TRBJ2-7; 7 nucleotides line up with TRBD1. V trimming: 4 bases; J trimming: 6 bases; junction bases outside the gene matches: 7. Germline V gene sequence: CDR1 SGDLS, CDR2 YYNGEE. The CDR3 runs to 13 residues. The CDR3 reads CASSPRGILEQYF. Here the CDR3 DNA reads TGTGCCAGCAGCCCCAGGGGGATCCTCGAGCAGTACTTC.

The V and J genes are TRBV4-1 and TRBJ2-1; 10 nucleotides match TRBD2. Germline CDR1 and CDR2: MGHRA and YSYEKL. CDR3 length: 15 amino acids. V gave up 2 bases and J gave up 6 bases; unmatched junction bases: 4. The CDR3 region is CASSQSRTSGNEQFF. Here the CDR3 DNA reads TGCGCCAGCAGCCAATCCCGGACTAGCGGCAATGAGCAGTTCTTC.

The J gene is TRBJ2-7, the V gene TRBV5-1; D call uncertain. The germline gives CDR1 SGHRS, CDR2 YFSETQ. Trimming took 0 bases from V and 3 from J, leaving 7 bases between them. This CDR3 contains 13 residues. This CDR3 is CASSLVADYEQYF. The CDR3 region has the DNA TGCGCCAGCAGCTTGGTGGCAGACTACGAGCAGTACTTC.

V and J are TRBV28 and TRBJ1-3, with a possible D match to TRBD1 (6 bases). V was cut by 5 bases and J by 2 bases, with 13 bases left in between. This CDR3 has 15 amino acids. The germline V gene encodes CDR1 MDHEN and CDR2 SYDVKM. Here the CDR3 reads CASSKKNRAGNTIYF. The CDR3 DNA reads TGTGCCAGCAGTAAAAAAAACAGGGCTGGAAACACCATATATTTT. Together with reference TRBV28 and TRBJ1-3, the CDR3 gives the full variable domain: DVKVTQSSRYLVKRTGEKVFLECVQDMDHENMFWYRQDPGLGLRLIYFSYDVKMKEKGDIPEGYSVSREKKERFSLILESASTNQTSMYLCASSKKNRAGNTIYFGEGSWLTVV.

This clone has just a few counts. V and J are TRBV4-1 and TRBJ2-5; D uncertain. Germline assignment: CDR1 MGHRA and CDR2 YSYEKL. V was pared by 2 bases and J by 2 bases, with 6 bases between. This CDR3 is 13 amino acids long. Written as DNA, the CDR3 is TGCGCCAGCAGCCAATGGAGACAAGAGACCCAGTACTTC. It specifies CASSQWRQETQYF.

The genes are TRBV10-3 and TRBJ1-2, with D possibly being TRBD1 (6 bases). With 3 bases removed from V and 4 bases from J, the gap between germline ends came to 12 bases. Germline-derived CDR1 and CDR2 are ENHRY and SYGVKD. The CDR3 is made up of 14 amino acids. The CDR3: CAISDHDRSYGYTF. The DNA for the CDR3 is TGTGCCATCAGTGACCACGACAGGTCCTATGGCTACACCTTC.

The gene calls are TRBV10-2 and TRBJ2-7, with TRBD2 identical over 9 bases. Losses at the gene ends were 5 bases for V and 2 bases for J; bases not matched to a gene: 4. This CDR3 region has 14 residues. Germline CDR1 reads WSHSY; CDR2 reads SAAADI. This CDR3 is CASSMTSGTYEQYF. The CDR3 bases are TGCGCCAGCAGTATGACTAGCGGAACCTACGAGCAGTACTTC.

V is TRBV5-1 and J is TRBJ1-6; 10 nucleotides line up with TRBD1. CDR3 size: 19 residues. Germline CDR1 SGHRS, CDR2 YFSETQ. The ends lost 0 bases at V and 7 bases at J; junction bases unmatched: 13. The CDR3: CASSLGGQGPDSPNSPLHF. The CDR3 coding sequence is TGCGCCAGCAGCTTGGGGGGACAGGGGCCCGACTCCCCGAATTCACCCCTCCACTTT.

The rearrangement uses TRBV6-2 or TRBV6-3 and TRBJ1-1; D is possibly TRBD1 (6 bases). Germline V gene sequence: CDR1 MNHEY, CDR2 SVGEGT. This CDR3 spans 13 amino acids. Between the trimmed V and J ends, which lost 4 bases and 5 bases, there was a span of 11 bases. The CDR3 is CASSWTGTTEAFF. The CDR3 DNA is TGTGCCAGCAGTTGGACGGGGACAACTGAAGCTTTCTTT.

The chain is built from TRBV10-2 and TRBJ2-1; 10 bases are shared with TRBD2. J lost 9 bases, V lost 6 bases, and 11 bases had no gene match. In germline, CDR1 is WSHSY, CDR2 SAAADI. The CDR3 has 15 residues. The CDR3 protein is CASSRGSGGVGEQFF. The CDR3 coding sequence is TGCGCCAGCAGCCGGGGGAGCGGGGGGGTTGGTGAGCAGTTCTTC.

This clone was observed a few times. The chain is built from TRBV14 and TRBJ2-2; no definite D call. Trimming removed 5 bases from V and 1 base from J, with 5 bases in between. Germline V gene sequence: CDR1 SGHDN, CDR2 FVKESK. The CDR3 contains 13 residues. The CDR3 loop reads CASSSQNTGELFF. In DNA, the CDR3 is TGTGCCAGCAGCAGCCAGAACACCGGGGAGCTGTTTTTT.

V and J are TRBV11-2 and TRBJ1-2; a weak D match, TRBD1 (5 bases). The CDR3 loop spans 15 amino acids. CDR1 and CDR2 from the germline V gene are SGHAT and FQNNGV. V shed 0 bases and J shed 7 bases, with 15 bases lying between them. CDR3 sequence: CASSLELSGATGYTF. The CDR3 bases are TGTGCCAGCAGCTTAGAGTTGAGCGGGGCGACTGGCTACACCTTC.

As DNA, the CDR3 is TGTGCCAGCTCACGACGGACAGGAGACAATCAAGAGACCCAGTACTTC. Residues: CASSRRTGDNQETQYF. The chain links TRBV18 to TRBJ2-5, with TRBD1 identical over 7 bases. This CDR3 contains 16 residues. Germline V gives CDR1 KGHSH, CDR2 LQKENI. V gave up 4 bases and J gave up 2 bases; unmatched junction bases: 10.